This T cell receptor (beta chain) originates from a study of shared clonotypes between healthy human individuals. The trim removed 4 bases at V and 2 bases at J, leaving 5 bases unmatched. The CDR3 extends over 15 amino acids. Germline CDR1 is SGHNT and CDR2 is YYREEE (reference sequence). The sequencing of unsorted PBMC DNA took place on ten immunoSEQ deep assay plates. Produced via immunoSEQ multiplex PCR; TCRdb's table is partial and in-frame only. The data contain roughly 96,000 clones, approximately 44% of them seen just once; the ten biggest clones take up about 16%. V gene TRBV5-4 combines with J gene TRBJ2-7; 11 bases fit TRBD2. The source material was PBMCs. This receptor was obtained from a woman aged 40-49 years in good health. Some clones in this sample may be carry-over from other donors' samples. CDR3 amino acids: CASSHGGLAAYEQYF. The CDR3 coding sequence is TGTGCCAGCAGCCACGGGGGACTAGCGGCCTACGAGCAGTACTTC.